The rows below give T cell receptor beta chains drawn from one sample of a study of long-term antiretroviral therapy in people with HIV. Sequenced by immunoSEQ multiplex PCR; TCRdb stores in-frame clones only, minus some. Of tens of thousands of clones in the sample, nearly 95% are singletons; the top ten hold about 2.5%. The sample in question was unsorted PBMCs, obtained 3.7 years after starting antiretroviral therapy. The receptors shown here come from a woman aged 45-60 years with HIV. Both conserved end residues are part of each CDR3. The D gene is left open where the match is weak. Size values are once, few and many counts, or a class for expanded clones, and some rows have none.

clone size	V gene	J gene	D gene	CDR3 protein	CDR3 DNA
-	TRBV5-1	TRBJ2-7	-	CASSLEGRVSDPYEQYF	TGCGCCAGCAGCTTGGAGGGCAGGGTTTCGGACCCGTACGAGCAGTACTTC
-	TRBV11-2	TRBJ2-7	-	CASSLGGPRAGYEQYF	TGTGCCAGCAGCTTAGGGGGACCGCGGGCGGGCTACGAGCAGTACTTC
-	TRBV2	TRBJ2-1	TRBD2	CASSDRLAGAGEQFF	TGTGCCAGCAGTGATCGCCTAGCGGGGGCAGGTGAGCAGTTCTTC
-	TRBV4-3	TRBJ1-2	-	CASSQSRGARYGYTF	TGCGCCAGCAGCCAGTCGCGGGGGGCGCGATATGGCTACACCTTC
-	TRBV19	TRBJ2-3	-	CATTRRQITDTQYF	TGTGCCACCACCCGCCGGCAGATTACAGATACGCAGTATTTT
-	TRBV11-1	TRBJ1-2	TRBD1	CASSERTGQGVYYGYTF	TGTGCCAGCAGCGAGCGAACAGGACAGGGGGTATACTATGGCTACACCTTC
-	TRBV29-1	TRBJ2-1	-	CSGGAGTYNEQFF	TGCAGCGGGGGGGCTGGCACCTACAATGAGCAGTTCTTC
-	TRBV5-5	TRBJ1-4	TRBD1	CASSLYQGDEKLFF	TGTGCCAGCAGCTTGTACCAGGGGGATGAAAAACTGTTTTTT
-	TRBV5-1	TRBJ2-2	-	CASSGRTANTGELFF	TGCGCCAGCAGCGGACGGACAGCGAACACCGGGGAGCTGTTTTTT
-	TRBV11-2	TRBJ1-6	-	CASSLGRDYNSPLHF	TGTGCCAGCAGCTTAGGCAGGGACTATAATTCACCCCTCCACTTT
-	TRBV7-3	TRBJ2-1	TRBD2	CASSPSGGANNEQFF	TGTGCCAGCAGCCCTAGCGGGGGGGCGAATAATGAGCAGTTCTTC
-	TRBV7-3	TRBJ1-2	TRBD1	CASSLRARQGFGYTF	TGTGCCAGCAGCTTAAGGGCGAGACAGGGGTTTGGCTACACCTTC
-	TRBV2	TRBJ2-7	TRBD1	CARDLTGTGNEQYF	TGTGCCAGGGACCTTACCGGGACAGGGAACGAGCAGTACTTC
-	TRBV5-5	TRBJ1-2	TRBD1	CASSSTGGEGGYTF	TGTGCCAGCAGCTCGACAGGGGGCGAGGGTGGCTACACCTTC
once	TRBV14	TRBJ2-1	-	CASSQDNYNEQFF	TGTGCCAGCAGCCAAGACAACTACAATGAGCAGTTCTTC
-	TRBV18	TRBJ2-3	TRBD1	CASSPWTGSSTDTQYF	TGTGCCAGCTCACCCTGGACAGGTTCTAGCACAGATACGCAGTATTTT
-	TRBV4-3	TRBJ2-7	-	CASSQVLGQSSYEQYF	TGCGCCAGCAGCCAAGTCCTGGGGCAAAGCTCCTACGAGCAGTACTTC
-	TRBV7-3	TRBJ1-1	-	CASSLGTFMNTEAFF	TGTGCCAGCAGTCTCGGGACATTCATGAACACTGAAGCTTTCTTT
-	TRBV6-5	TRBJ1-1	-	CAAQTPNTEAFF	TGTGCCGCGCAAACACCGAACACTGAAGCTTTCTTT
-	TRBV27	TRBJ2-3	-	CASSLPGGTDTQYF	TGTGCCAGCAGTTTACCAGGGGGCACAGATACGCAGTATTTT
-	TRBV19	TRBJ2-1	TRBD1	CASSIGQGVYNEQFF	TGTGCCAGTAGTATTGGACAGGGGGTCTACAATGAGCAGTTCTTC
-	TRBV5-4	TRBJ2-3	TRBD1	CASSGRDRVSDTQYF	TGTGCCAGCAGCGGCCGGGACAGGGTATCAGATACGCAGTATTTT
-	TRBV4-3	TRBJ2-5	TRBD1	CASSRHRGIRETQYF	TGCGCCAGCAGCCGACACAGGGGGATACGAGAGACCCAGTACTTC
-	TRBV27	TRBJ1-5	-	CASSLKGHYSNQPQHF	TGTGCCAGCAGCCTCAAGGGACATTATAGCAATCAGCCCCAGCATTTT
-	TRBV9	TRBJ1-3	-	CASRDSDSGNTIYF	TGTGCCAGCAGGGACAGCGATTCTGGAAACACCATATATTTT
-	TRBV7-9	TRBJ1-5	TRBD1	CASSLTGTGSGLQHF	TGTGCCAGCAGCTTGACCGGGACAGGGTCTGGTCTCCAGCATTTT
-	TRBV27	TRBJ2-4	-	CASSPRWGLAKNIQYF	TGTGCCAGCAGTCCTCGGTGGGGTTTAGCCAAAAACATTCAGTACTTC
-	TRBV11-2	TRBJ2-2	TRBD2	CASSYGLAGGTGELFF	TGTGCCAGCAGCTATGGACTAGCGGGGGGCACCGGGGAGCTGTTTTTT
-	TRBV5-5	TRBJ2-3	-	CASSLVVGEPDTQYF	TGTGCCAGCAGCTTGGTGGTCGGGGAACCAGATACGCAGTATTTT
-	TRBV27	TRBJ1-6	-	CASSSTGGASPLHF	TGTGCCAGCAGTTCTACAGGAGGTGCTTCACCCCTCCACTTT
-	TRBV9	TRBJ2-1	-	CASSVGAGNSGQFF	TGTGCCAGCAGCGTAGGTGCGGGCAACTCGGGGCAGTTCTTC
-	TRBV19	TRBJ1-4	-	CASRSLYDEKLFF	TGTGCCAGTAGGTCATTGTATGATGAAAAACTGTTTTTT
-	TRBV5-5	TRBJ2-7	-	CASSQPLLGSYEQYF	TGTGCCAGCAGCCAGCCTCTTTTGGGTTCCTACGAGCAGTACTTC
-	TRBV29-1	TRBJ2-2	-	CSVLRDIDTGELFF	TGCAGCGTCCTCCGGGACATCGACACCGGGGAGCTGTTTTTT
-	TRBV7-8	TRBJ1-1	TRBD1	CASSQDRLDEAFF	TGTGCCAGCAGCCAGGACAGGCTAGATGAAGCTTTCTTT
-	TRBV6-6	TRBJ1-5	TRBD1	CASNTQGRRSNQPQHF	TGTGCCAGCAACACACAGGGGAGGAGAAGCAATCAGCCCCAGCATTTT
-	TRBV6-6	TRBJ1-1	-	CASSYSGTWAEAFF	TGTGCCAGCAGTTACTCGGGGACATGGGCTGAAGCTTTCTTT